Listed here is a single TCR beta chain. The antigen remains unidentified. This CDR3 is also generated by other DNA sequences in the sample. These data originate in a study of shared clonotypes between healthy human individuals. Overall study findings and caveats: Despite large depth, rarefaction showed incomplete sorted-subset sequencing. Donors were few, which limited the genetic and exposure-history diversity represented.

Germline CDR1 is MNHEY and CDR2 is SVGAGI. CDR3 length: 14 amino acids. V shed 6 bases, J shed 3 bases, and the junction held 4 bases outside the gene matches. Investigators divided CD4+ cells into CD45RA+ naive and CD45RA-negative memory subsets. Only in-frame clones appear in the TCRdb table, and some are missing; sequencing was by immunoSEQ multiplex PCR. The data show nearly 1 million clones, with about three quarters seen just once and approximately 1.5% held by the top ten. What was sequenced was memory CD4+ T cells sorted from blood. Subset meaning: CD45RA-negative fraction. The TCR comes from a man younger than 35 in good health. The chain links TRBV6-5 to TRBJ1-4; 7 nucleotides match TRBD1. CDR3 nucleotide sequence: TGTGCCAGCAGCCGCGGGACAGCTAATGAAAAACTGTTTTTT. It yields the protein CASSRGTANEKLFF.